This T cell receptor (beta chain) was captured by sequencing in a study of OX40 agonist ivuxolimab in advanced cancers. The wider study: Six ivuxolimab dose levels, 0.01 to 10 mg/kg, were given intravenously every 2 weeks. Study results and caveats: Part of the nonresponder group also had normalized T-cell clonal expansion that was low. There were, on average, more expanded clones in CD8+ T cells than in CD4+. The CD4+ and CD8+ T cells in the blood had expanded clonally by week 6 at 0.1 to 3.0 mg/kg.

Produced via immunoSEQ multiplex PCR; TCRdb's table is partial and in-frame only. The repertoire holds about 91,000 clones, roughly 85% seen once, with approximately 0.49% in the top ten. This CDR3 spans 17 amino acids. V was pared by 3 bases and J by 6 bases, with 22 bases between. Germline V gene data show CDR1 as SGHRS and CDR2 as YFSETQ. Points on this clone: Antigen: not known.

The V and J genes are TRBV5-1 and TRBJ2-1; possible D gene TRBD2, 7 bases. The receptor was derived from an adult with an advanced solid tumor such as melanoma, head and neck, liver or kidney cancer. The source material was CD4+ or CD8+ T cells sorted from blood, sampled in a trial of the OX40 agonist ivuxolimab. This CDR3 reads CASSSRTSGGQGNEQFF. For the CDR3, the DNA is TGCGCCAGCAGCTCACGGACTAGTGGGGGGCAGGGCAATGAGCAGTTCTTC.